The rows below give T cell receptor beta chains drawn from one sample of a study of CD8 T cells in Susac syndrome. TCRdb reprocessed the immunoSEQ multiplex PCR reads with MiXCR, giving one entry per CDR3 protein. The sample has approximately 190,000 distinct CDR3 sequences; about 95% are singletons. The sample was CD8+ T cells from PBMCs. The receptors come from a human donor with Susac syndrome. Both conserved end residues are part of each CDR3. Fields, in order: J gene, V gene, CDR3 protein.

TRBJ1-2 | TRBV19 | CASYPGQGGGYTF
TRBJ2-7 | TRBV20-1 | CSAPAASGRSYEQYF
TRBJ2-7 | TRBV13 | CASSFDRLPGEQYF
TRBJ1-1 | TRBV7-3 | CASSSTGGSGTEAFF
TRBJ1-6 | TRBV4-1 | CASSQGETGVMSSYNSPLHF
TRBJ2-1 | TRBV20-1 | CSASGTYNEQFF
TRBJ2-1 | TRBV24-1 | CATSGGDSSYNEQFF
TRBJ2-3 | TRBV29-1 | CSVEADRESTDTQYF
TRBJ2-7 | TRBV28 | CASSETSGAYEQYF
TRBJ1-5 | TRBV14 | CAINRTGGNQPQHF
TRBJ2-1 | TRBV2 | CASLTSGSQEQFF
TRBJ2-7 | TRBV5-6 | CASSVSRGEQYF
TRBJ2-3 | TRBV6-1 | CASSEVFWRVTQYF
TRBJ1-5 | TRBV6-4 | CASSRHPQVPQHF
TRBJ2-7 | TRBV29-1 | CSVGPGTRLGGYEQYF
TRBJ2-7 | TRBV7-8 | CASSPPLAGSSEQYF
TRBJ2-1 | TRBV30 | CAWSVRLAGGDEQFF
TRBJ1-1 | TRBV30 | CAWSYGGSSEAFF
TRBJ2-5 | TRBV29-1 | CSVPPPQDQETQYF
TRBJ2-7 | TRBV30 | CAWTANSYEQYF
TRBJ1-5 | TRBV6-6 | CASRPGQGDQPQHF
TRBJ2-5 | TRBV4-1 | CASSQDTAAETQYF